What follows are 28 T cell receptor beta chains derived from one specimen sequenced in a study of T cell changes during pregnancy in multiple sclerosis. Generated by immunoSEQ multiplex PCR, the TCRdb table keeps only in-frame clones and is missing some. The sample includes some 42,000 clones, around 90% of them seen just once. Source: CD4+ T cells from peripheral blood mononuclear cells, taken after pregnancy. The receptors shown here come from a female donor with multiple sclerosis, enrolled in a pregnancy study.

This chain joins TRBV2 and TRBJ1-4; TRBD1 aligns across 7 bases. Germline V CDR1 and CDR2: SNHLY, FYNNEI. J gave up 5 bases and V 3 bases, and 3 bases lay outside the gene matches. The CDR3 covers 14 residues. CDR3 protein: CASSEGQRNEKLFF. CDR3 sequence (DNA): TGTGCCAGCAGTGAGGGACAGAGGAATGAAAAACTGTTTTTT.

The rearrangement uses TRBV4-3 and TRBJ1-2; 9 nucleotides line up with TRBD1. CDR1 LGHNA and CDR2 YSLEER come from the germline V gene. There are 15 residues in the CDR3. V was pared by 6 bases and J by 4 bases, with 9 bases of the junction left unmatched. The CDR3 region has the DNA TGCGCCAGCAGTCGTGGGGGGACAGGGTCCTATGGCTACACCTTC. Its translation is CASSRGGTGSYGYTF.

The chain links TRBV11-2 to TRBJ1-2; D perhaps matches TRBD1 (5 bases). Trimming removed 2 bases from V and 8 bases from J, with 15 bases in between. This CDR3 is 14 amino acids long. Germline CDR1 is SGHAT and CDR2 is FQNNGV. In DNA, the CDR3 is TGTGCCAGCAGCTTACTGGGACCTGGGGGGGGCTACACCTTC. It codes for CASSLLGPGGGYTF.

The chain joins TRBV5-1 to TRBJ2-5; 10 nucleotides agree with TRBD1. V lost 3 bases and J lost 3; bases outside the gene matches: 8. There are 16 residues in the CDR3. CDR1 SGHRS and CDR2 YFSETQ come from the germline V gene. CDR3 residues: CASSSGDRGREETQYF. The CDR3, as DNA: TGCGCCAGCAGCTCGGGCGACAGGGGGCGGGAAGAGACCCAGTACTTC.

In this sample, this clone turned up a few times. CDR3 residues: CASSFALRYEQYF. CDR3 in DNA: TGTGCCAGCAGTTTCGCCTTGCGCTACGAGCAGTACTTC. The chain is built from TRBV28 and TRBJ2-7; no firm D call. V was shortened by 3 bases and J by 3 bases, with 9 bases between the two germline ends. CDR3 size: 13 residues. The V gene's germline CDR1 is MDHEN and CDR2 SYDVKM.

The chain recombines TRBV5-1 with TRBJ2-1, with D perhaps TRBD2 (7 bases). Trimming took off 5 bases at V and 8 bases at J, with 11 bases between the two ends. Looked up from germline, CDR1 is SGHRS and CDR2 is YFSETQ. This CDR3 is built from 12 residues. The CDR3 here is CASRGGQDEQFF. In DNA form, the CDR3 reads TGCGCCAGCAGGGGGGGGCAGGATGAGCAGTTCTTC.

The V gene is TRBV18, the J gene TRBJ2-1; 7 positions match TRBD2. CDR3 length equals 14 residues. The V gene end was trimmed by 0 bases and the J gene end by 6 bases; junction bases not matched to a gene: 2. Germline V lookup: CDR1 KGHSH, CDR2 LQKENI. The CDR3 nucleotides read TGTGCCAGCTCACCACCGGGACTATTCAATGAGCAGTTCTTC. As protein: CASSPPGLFNEQFF.

The rearrangement joins TRBV9 to TRBJ2-5, with 10 bases that match TRBD2. Trimming at V came to 2 bases and at J to 0 bases, leaving 4 bases not matched to a gene. The CDR3 has 16 amino acids. Germline CDR1 and CDR2: SGDLS and YYNGEE. The CDR3 is CASSVSSGGYQETQYF. Here the CDR3 DNA reads TGTGCCAGCAGCGTCTCTAGCGGGGGATACCAAGAGACCCAGTACTTC.

The chain employs TRBV4-3 and TRBJ2-1; D remains unclear. CDR3 length equals 18 residues. CDR1 LGHNA and CDR2 YSLEER come from the germline V gene. V gave up 0 bases and J gave up 7 bases, with 22 bases separating them. The CDR3 sequence is CASSQDPLALGPRNEQFF. CDR3 nucleotides: TGCGCCAGCAGCCAAGATCCTCTGGCCCTAGGCCCTCGGAATGAGCAGTTCTTC.

This chain connects TRBV15 to TRBJ1-2; D call uncertain. V lost 0 bases and J 4 bases, leaving 9 bases between the germline ends. Germline loops: CDR1 LNHNV, CDR2 YYDKDF (reference sequence). The CDR3 covers 14 residues. The CDR3 here is CATSREYGAYGYTF. For the CDR3, the DNA is TGTGCCACCAGCAGAGAATACGGTGCCTATGGCTACACCTTC.

The J gene is TRBJ1-1, the V gene TRBV18, with 8 bases that match TRBD1. The V gene end was trimmed by 4 bases and the J gene end by 2 bases; junction bases not matched to a gene: 3. The CDR3 contains 14 residues. The germline V gene encodes CDR1 KGHSH and CDR2 LQKENI. Here the CDR3 reads CASSQGQVNTEAFF. DNA for the CDR3: TGTGCCAGCTCACAGGGACAGGTTAACACTGAAGCTTTCTTT.

This chain joins TRBV25-1 and TRBJ2-7, with 10 bases aligning to TRBD1. V shed 4 bases and J 5 bases; nucleotides not matched to a gene: 14. The CDR3 is 17 residues long. The germline V gene encodes CDR1 MGHDK and CDR2 SYGVNS. CDR3 sequence reads: CASSAGTGASSGHEQYF. The CDR3 nucleotides are TGTGCCAGCAGTGCCGGGACAGGGGCTAGTAGTGGCCACGAGCAGTACTTC.

This chain joins TRBV7-2 and TRBJ2-7, with 7 nucleotides matching TRBD1. The CDR3 extends over 13 amino acids. Losses at the gene ends were 5 bases for V and 3 bases for J; bases not matched to a gene: 4. Germline CDR1 reads SGHTA; CDR2 reads FQGNSA. The DNA for the CDR3 is TGTGCCAGCAGCCCGACAGGGTTCTACGAGCAGTACTTC. Protein: CASSPTGFYEQYF.

V gene TRBV11-2 combines with J gene TRBJ2-3, with 9 bases matching TRBD2. The length of the CDR3 is 15 residues. The V gene end was trimmed by 9 bases and the J gene end by 5 bases; junction bases not matched to a gene: 12. Germline V gene data show CDR1 as SGHAT and CDR2 as FQNNGV. CDR3 protein: CASSVRRGGQDTQYF. CDR3 nucleotide sequence: TGTGCCAGTTCCGTTAGGCGGGGGGGCCAAGATACGCAGTATTTT.

The rearrangement links TRBV10-3 to TRBJ2-5, with 11 bases that match TRBD1. The CDR3 runs to 14 residues. Germline V lookup: CDR1 ENHRY, CDR2 SYGVKD. V shed 10 bases, J shed 2 bases, and the junction held 6 bases outside the gene matches. The CDR3 is CATSGTGGQETQYF. In DNA form, the CDR3 reads TGTGCCACCTCCGGGACAGGGGGACAAGAGACCCAGTACTTC.

The chain employs TRBV5-1 and TRBJ2-1; D remains unclear. CDR1 and CDR2 from the germline V gene are SGHRS and YFSETQ. V gave up 7 bases and J gave up 0 bases, with 14 bases separating them. The CDR3 runs to 15 residues. CDR3 in amino acids: CASAPLPSSYNEQFF. CDR3 nucleotides: TGCGCCAGCGCCCCTCTCCCGAGCTCCTACAATGAGCAGTTCTTC. Supplemented by reference TRBV5-1 and TRBJ2-1, the full variable domain reads KAGVTQTPRYLIKTRGQQVTLSCSPISGHRSVSWYQQTPGQGLQFLFEYFSETQRNKGNFPGRFSGRQFSNSRSEMNVSTLELGDSALYLCASAPLPSSYNEQFFGPGTRLTVL.

This chain connects TRBV10-3 to TRBJ1-5; D not certain. This CDR3 comprises 14 residues. With 2 bases removed from V and 4 bases from J, the gap between germline ends came to 9 bases. Per germline, CDR1 ENHRY and CDR2 SYGVKD. The CDR3 is CAISETRGNQPQHF. CDR3 bases: TGTGCCATCAGTGAGACCCGGGGTAATCAGCCCCAGCATTTT.

V usage is TRBV19 and J usage is TRBJ1-1, with D possibly TRBD1 on 6 matching bases. With 3 bases removed from V and 5 bases from J, the gap between germline ends came to 19 bases. Germline CDR1 is LNHDA and CDR2 is SQIVND (reference sequence). The CDR3 has 16 residues. The CDR3 bases are TGTGCCAGTAGTATCCCAGGGGCGGAAGGGTATACTGAAGCTTTCTTT. Residues: CASSIPGAEGYTEAFF. The whole variable domain, remainder taken from reference TRBV19 and TRBJ1-1, is DGGITQSPKYLFRKEGQNVTLSCEQNLNHDAMYWYRQDPGQGLRLIYYSQIVNDFQKGDIAEGYSVSREKKESFPLTVTSAQKNPTAFYLCASSIPGAEGYTEAFFGQGTRLTVV.

The V and J genes are TRBV7-3 and TRBJ2-7, with D possibly TRBD1 on 5 matching bases. V shed 2 bases and J shed 3 bases, with 8 bases lying between them. The CDR3 is made up of 13 amino acids. CDR1 is SGHTA and CDR2 is FQGTGA in the germline V gene. The CDR3 protein is CASSLQGNYEQYF. The DNA of the CDR3 is TGTGCCAGCAGCTTACAGGGAAACTACGAGCAGTACTTC.

V gene TRBV5-1 combines with J gene TRBJ2-5; D uncertain. From germline, CDR1 is SGHRS and CDR2 YFSETQ. This CDR3 contains 14 residues. Trimming took off 0 bases at V and 3 bases at J, with 9 bases between the two ends. The CDR3 region is CASSLAVTEETQYF. The CDR3 coding sequence is TGCGCCAGCAGCTTGGCCGTAACGGAAGAGACCCAGTACTTC.

This clone appeared once. In nucleotides, the CDR3 is TGTGCCAGCAACAACCAGGGGGCGGCTAGCTACGAGCAGTACTTC. Translating it yields CASNNQGAASYEQYF. This chain joins TRBV2 and TRBJ2-7; 8 bases are a match to TRBD1. With 7 bases clipped from V and 3 bases from J, the junction kept 11 bases outside the gene matches. The CDR3 is 15 residues long. The germline gives CDR1 SNHLY, CDR2 FYNNEI.

The chain is built from TRBV18 and TRBJ1-1; D possibly corresponds to TRBD1 (5 bases). Germline V CDR1 and CDR2: KGHSH, LQKENI. This CDR3 contains 13 residues. V gave up 2 bases and J gave up 4 bases, with 8 bases separating them. This chain's CDR3 is CASSPGALTEAFF. The CDR3 nucleotides read TGTGCCAGCTCACCAGGGGCACTCACTGAAGCTTTCTTT.

The chain carries TRBV5-1 and TRBJ2-3; TRBD1 matches at 9 bases. The CDR3 loop spans 16 amino acids. J gave up 4 bases and V 0 bases, and 6 bases lay outside the gene matches. CDR1 and CDR2 from the germline V gene are SGHRS and YFSETQ. The CDR3 DNA is TGCGCCAGCAGCTTGGAGGCGGGACAGGGAGCAGATACGCAGTATTTT. Protein sequence: CASSLEAGQGADTQYF.

This rearrangement joins TRBV5-1 to TRBJ2-5; 7 bases align to TRBD1. The CDR3 has 15 residues. J gave up 1 base and V 3 bases, and 6 bases lay outside the gene matches. CDR1 and CDR2 from the germline V gene are SGHRS and YFSETQ. The chain's CDR3 is CASSWIGGPQETQYF. CDR3 DNA sequence: TGCGCCAGCAGCTGGATAGGGGGCCCCCAAGAGACCCAGTACTTC.

V gene TRBV5-1 combines with J gene TRBJ1-1; tentative D call: TRBD1 (5 bases). V lost 0 bases, J lost 4 bases, and 10 bases lay in between. The CDR3 extends over 14 amino acids. CDR1 and CDR2 from the germline V gene are SGHRS and YFSETQ. CDR3 loop: CASSLDGGATEAFF. In DNA, the CDR3 is TGCGCCAGCAGCTTGGATGGAGGGGCCACTGAAGCTTTCTTT.

The chain links TRBV28 to TRBJ2-3, with 11 bases lining up with TRBD2. Losses at the gene ends were 6 bases for V and 0 bases for J; bases not matched to a gene: 11. The CDR3 totals 18 residues. The germline CDR1 and CDR2 sequences are MDHEN and SYDVKM. The CDR3 reads CASRPGTSGFRSTDTQYF. In nucleotides, the CDR3 is TGTGCCAGCAGACCGGGGACTAGCGGCTTTAGGAGCACAGATACGCAGTATTTT.

V and J are TRBV5-1 and TRBJ2-5; unclear D gene. The CDR3 has 12 residues. Per germline, CDR1 SGHRS and CDR2 YFSETQ. The V and J ends lost 2 bases and 5 bases respectively, with 7 bases between them. The chain's CDR3 is CASSFVSETQYF. In DNA form, the CDR3 reads TGCGCCAGCAGCTTTGTATCGGAGACCCAGTACTTC. The whole variable domain, remainder taken from reference TRBV5-1 and TRBJ2-5, is KAGVTQTPRYLIKTRGQQVTLSCSPISGHRSVSWYQQTPGQGLQFLFEYFSETQRNKGNFPGRFSGRQFSNSRSEMNVSTLELGDSALYLCASSFVSETQYFGPGTRLLVL.

The V and J genes are TRBV7-3 and TRBJ1-1; D is possibly TRBD1 (5 bases). This CDR3 comprises 13 residues. The germline V and J ends were trimmed by 2 bases and 10 bases, with 14 bases remaining between them. Looked up from germline, CDR1 is SGHTA and CDR2 is FQGTGA. The CDR3, as DNA: TGTGCCAGCAGCTTATCAGGGTATCAAGGAGCTTTCTTT. It yields the protein CASSLSGYQGAFF.